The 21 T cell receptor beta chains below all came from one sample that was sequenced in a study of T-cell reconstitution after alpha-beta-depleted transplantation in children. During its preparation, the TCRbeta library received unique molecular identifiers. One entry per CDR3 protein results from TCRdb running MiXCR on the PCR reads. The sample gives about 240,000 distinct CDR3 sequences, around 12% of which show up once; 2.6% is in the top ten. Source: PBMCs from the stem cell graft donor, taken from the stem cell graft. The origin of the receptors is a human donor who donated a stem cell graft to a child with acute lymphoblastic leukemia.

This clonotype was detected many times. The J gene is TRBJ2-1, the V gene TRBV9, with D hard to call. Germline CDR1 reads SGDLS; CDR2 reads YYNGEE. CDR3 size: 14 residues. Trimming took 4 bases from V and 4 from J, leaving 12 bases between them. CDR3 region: CASSIRIGYNEQFF. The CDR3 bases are TGTGCCAGCAGCATTAGAATCGGGTACAATGAGCAGTTCTTC.

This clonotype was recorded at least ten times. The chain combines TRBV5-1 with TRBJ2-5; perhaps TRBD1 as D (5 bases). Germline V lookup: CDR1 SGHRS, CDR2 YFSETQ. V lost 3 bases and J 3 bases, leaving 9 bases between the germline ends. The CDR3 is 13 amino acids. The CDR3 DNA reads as TGCGCCAGCAGCTCCTACAGGAAAGAGACCCAGTACTTC. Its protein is CASSSYRKETQYF.

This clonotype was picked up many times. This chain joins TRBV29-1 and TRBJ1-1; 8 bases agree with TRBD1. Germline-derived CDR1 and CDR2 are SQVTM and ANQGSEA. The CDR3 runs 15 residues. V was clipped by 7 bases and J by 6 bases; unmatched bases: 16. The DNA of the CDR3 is TGCAGCGCCAAAGGGGTGGCAGGGGGCTACGCTGAAGCTTTCTTT. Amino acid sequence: CSAKGVAGGYAEAFF.

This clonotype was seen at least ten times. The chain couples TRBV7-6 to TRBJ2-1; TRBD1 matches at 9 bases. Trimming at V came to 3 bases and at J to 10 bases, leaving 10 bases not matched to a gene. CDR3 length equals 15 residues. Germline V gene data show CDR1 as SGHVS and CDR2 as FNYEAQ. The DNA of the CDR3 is TGTGCCAGCAGCTTGATTCAACAGGGGGCGCGGGAGCAGTTCTTC. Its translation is CASSLIQQGAREQFF.

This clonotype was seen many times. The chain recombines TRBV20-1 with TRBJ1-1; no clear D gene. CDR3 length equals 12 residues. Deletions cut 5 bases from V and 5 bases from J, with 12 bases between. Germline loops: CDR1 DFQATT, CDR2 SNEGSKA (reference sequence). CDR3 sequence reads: CSAPKLGTEAFF. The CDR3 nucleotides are TGCAGTGCTCCGAAGCTGGGGACTGAAGCTTTCTTT.

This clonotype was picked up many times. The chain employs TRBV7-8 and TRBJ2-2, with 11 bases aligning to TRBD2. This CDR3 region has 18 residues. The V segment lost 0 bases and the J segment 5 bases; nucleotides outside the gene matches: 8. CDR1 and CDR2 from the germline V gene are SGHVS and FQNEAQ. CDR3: CASSLAFSGRAGTGELFF. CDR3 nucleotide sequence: TGTGCCAGCAGCTTAGCATTTAGCGGGAGGGCCGGGACCGGGGAGCTGTTTTTT.

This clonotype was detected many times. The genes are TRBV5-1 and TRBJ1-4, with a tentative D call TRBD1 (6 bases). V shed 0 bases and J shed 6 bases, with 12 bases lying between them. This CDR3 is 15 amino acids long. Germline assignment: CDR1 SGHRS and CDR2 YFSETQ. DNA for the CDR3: TGCGCCAGCAGCTTGGGCGGCCAGGGGTATGAAAAACTGTTTTTT. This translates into CASSLGGQGYEKLFF.

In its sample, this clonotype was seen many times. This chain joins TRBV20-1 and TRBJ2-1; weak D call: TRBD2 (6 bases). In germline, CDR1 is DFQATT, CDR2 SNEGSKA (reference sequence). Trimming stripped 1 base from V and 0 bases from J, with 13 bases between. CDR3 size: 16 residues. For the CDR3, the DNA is TGCAGTGCTAGAGTCCCTACCGGGGGCTCCTACAATGAGCAGTTCTTC. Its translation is CSARVPTGGSYNEQFF.

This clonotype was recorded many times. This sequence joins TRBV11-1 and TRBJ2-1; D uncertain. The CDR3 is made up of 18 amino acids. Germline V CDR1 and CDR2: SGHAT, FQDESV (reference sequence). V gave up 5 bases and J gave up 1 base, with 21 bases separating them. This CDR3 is CASSPVVGGSYSYNEQFF. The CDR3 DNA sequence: TGTGCCAGCAGCCCCGTCGTGGGCGGCTCCTATTCCTACAATGAGCAGTTCTTC.

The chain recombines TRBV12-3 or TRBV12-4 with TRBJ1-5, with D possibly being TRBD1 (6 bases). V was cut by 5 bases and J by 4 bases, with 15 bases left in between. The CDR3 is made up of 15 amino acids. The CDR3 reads CASSLSDSKNQPQHF. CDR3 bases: TGTGCCAGCAGTCTCTCGGACAGTAAGAATCAGCCCCAGCATTTT.

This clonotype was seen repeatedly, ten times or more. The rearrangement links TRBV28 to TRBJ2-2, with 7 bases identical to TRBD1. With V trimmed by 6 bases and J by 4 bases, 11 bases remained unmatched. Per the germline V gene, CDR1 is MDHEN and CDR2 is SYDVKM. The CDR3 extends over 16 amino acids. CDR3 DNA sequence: TGTGCCAGCAGAAATATGTACCGGGACAGCACCGGGGAGCTGTTTTTT. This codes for CASRNMYRDSTGELFF.

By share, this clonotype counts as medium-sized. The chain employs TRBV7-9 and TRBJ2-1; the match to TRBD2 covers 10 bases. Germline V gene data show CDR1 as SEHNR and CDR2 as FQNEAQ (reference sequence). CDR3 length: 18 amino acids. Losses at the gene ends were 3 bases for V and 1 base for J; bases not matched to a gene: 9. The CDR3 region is CASSFNQAGGQSYNEQFF. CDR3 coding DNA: TGTGCCAGCAGCTTTAACCAAGCGGGGGGGCAGTCCTACAATGAGCAGTTCTTC. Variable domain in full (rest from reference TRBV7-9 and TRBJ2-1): DTGVSQNPRHKITKRGQNVTFRCDPISEHNRLYWYRQTLGQGPEFLTYFQNEAQLEKSRLLSDRFSAERPKGSFSTLEIQRTEQGDSAMYLCASSFNQAGGQSYNEQFFGPGTRLTVL.

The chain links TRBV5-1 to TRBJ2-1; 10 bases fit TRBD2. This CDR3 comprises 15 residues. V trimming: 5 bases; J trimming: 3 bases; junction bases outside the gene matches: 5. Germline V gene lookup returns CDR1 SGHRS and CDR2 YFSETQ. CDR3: CASRLAGAVYNEQFF. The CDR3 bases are TGCGCCAGCAGGCTAGCGGGAGCGGTCTACAATGAGCAGTTCTTC.

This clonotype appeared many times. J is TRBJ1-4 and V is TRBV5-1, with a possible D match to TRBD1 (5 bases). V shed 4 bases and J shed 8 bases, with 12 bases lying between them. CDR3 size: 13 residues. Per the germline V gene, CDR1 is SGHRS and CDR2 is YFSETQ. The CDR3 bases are TGCGCCAGCAGCATAGGACATATCGAAAAACTGTTTTTT. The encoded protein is CASSIGHIEKLFF.

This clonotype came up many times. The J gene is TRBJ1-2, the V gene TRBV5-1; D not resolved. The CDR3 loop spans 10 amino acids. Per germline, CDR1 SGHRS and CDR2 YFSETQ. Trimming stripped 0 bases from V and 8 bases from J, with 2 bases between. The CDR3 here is CASSLEGYTF. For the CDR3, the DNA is TGCGCCAGCAGCTTGGAAGGCTACACCTTC.

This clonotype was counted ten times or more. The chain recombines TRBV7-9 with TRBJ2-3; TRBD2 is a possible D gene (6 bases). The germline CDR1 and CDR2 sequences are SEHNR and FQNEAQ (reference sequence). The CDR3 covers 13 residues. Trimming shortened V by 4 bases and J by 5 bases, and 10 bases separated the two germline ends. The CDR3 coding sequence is TGTGCCAGCAGCTATGGGCGGGGAGATACGCAGTATTTT. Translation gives CASSYGRGDTQYF.

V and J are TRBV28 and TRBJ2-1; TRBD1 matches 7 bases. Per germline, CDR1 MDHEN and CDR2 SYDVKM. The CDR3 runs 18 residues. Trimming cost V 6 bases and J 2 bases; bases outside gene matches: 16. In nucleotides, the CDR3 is TGTGCCAGCAGCTACATTTCAGGGGACAGTCTACCCTACAATGAGCAGTTCTTC. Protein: CASSYISGDSLPYNEQFF.

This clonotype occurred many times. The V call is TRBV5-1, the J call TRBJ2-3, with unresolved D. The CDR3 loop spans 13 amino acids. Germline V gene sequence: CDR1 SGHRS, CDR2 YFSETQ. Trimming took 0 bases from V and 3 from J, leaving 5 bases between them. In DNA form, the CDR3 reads TGCGCCAGCAGCTTGGTCCCAACAGATACGCAGTATTTT. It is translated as CASSLVPTDTQYF.

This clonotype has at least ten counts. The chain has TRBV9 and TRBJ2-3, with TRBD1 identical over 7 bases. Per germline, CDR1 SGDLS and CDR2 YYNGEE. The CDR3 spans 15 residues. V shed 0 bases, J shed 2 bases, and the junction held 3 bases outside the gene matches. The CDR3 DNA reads TGTGCCAGCAGCGTAGAGGGACAGAACACAGATACGCAGTATTTT. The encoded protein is CASSVEGQNTDTQYF.

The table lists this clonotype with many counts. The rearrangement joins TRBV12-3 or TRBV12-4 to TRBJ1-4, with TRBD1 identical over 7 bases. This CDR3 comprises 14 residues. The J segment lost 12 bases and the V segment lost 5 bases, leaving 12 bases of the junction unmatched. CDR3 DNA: TGTGCCAGCAGTGGGACAGACCCTATGGCGGAACTGTTTTTT. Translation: CASSGTDPMAELFF.

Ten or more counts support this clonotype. CDR3 sequence: CASSVDEGTEAFF. In DNA form, the CDR3 reads TGTGCCAGCAGCGTGGACGAGGGGACTGAAGCTTTCTTT. The chain couples TRBV9 to TRBJ1-1, with D possibly matching TRBD1 (5 bases). This CDR3 region has 13 residues. Germline CDR1 and CDR2: SGDLS and YYNGEE. V dropped 2 bases and J dropped 5 bases, with 10 bases sitting between them.